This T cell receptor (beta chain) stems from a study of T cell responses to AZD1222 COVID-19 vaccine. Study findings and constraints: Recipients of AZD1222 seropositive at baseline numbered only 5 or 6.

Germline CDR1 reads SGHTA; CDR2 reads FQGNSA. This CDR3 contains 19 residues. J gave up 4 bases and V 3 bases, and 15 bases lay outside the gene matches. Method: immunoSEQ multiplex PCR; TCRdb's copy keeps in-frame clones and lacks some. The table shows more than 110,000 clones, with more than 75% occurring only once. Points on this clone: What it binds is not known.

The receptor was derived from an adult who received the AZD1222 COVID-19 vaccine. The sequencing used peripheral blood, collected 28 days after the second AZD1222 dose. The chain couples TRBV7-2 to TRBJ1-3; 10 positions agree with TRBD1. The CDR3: CASSFSLLTGGFVGNTIYF. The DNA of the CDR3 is TGTGCCAGCAGCTTTAGTCTCTTGACAGGGGGCTTTGTCGGAAACACCATATATTTT.